One and the same sample provided the 7 T cell receptor beta chains below, sequenced in a study of control samples from healthy donors and cancer patients. Repertoires were generated with immunoSEQ multiplex PCR, while TCRdb's copy carries only in-frame clones and drops some. The table records about 86,000 clones, around 90% of them present only once. The sample consisted of PBMCs. All receptors come from a woman in her 50s with colorectal cancer.

The J gene is TRBJ1-6, the V gene TRBV19; possibly TRBD1 for D (5 bases). The CDR3 has 13 amino acids. Germline CDR1 LNHDA, CDR2 SQIVND (reference sequence). V lost 3 bases to trimming and J lost 11 bases, with 11 bases between them. Written as DNA, the CDR3 is TGTGCCAGTAGTATGGGGGGGGGAACACCCCTCCACTTT. This sequence encodes CASSMGGGTPLHF. The variable domain in full, with the rest retrieved from reference TRBV19 and TRBJ1-6, is DGGITQSPKYLFRKEGQNVTLSCEQNLNHDAMYWYRQDPGQGLRLIYYSQIVNDFQKGDIAEGYSVSREKKESFPLTVTSAQKNPTAFYLCASSMGGGTPLHFGNGTRLTVT.

The gene calls are TRBV2 and TRBJ2-3, with D hard to call. The CDR3 spans 12 residues. V shed 5 bases and J shed 2 bases, with 5 bases lying between them. Per germline, CDR1 SNHLY and CDR2 FYNNEI. The CDR3 sequence is CASSPDTDTQYF. CDR3 sequence (DNA): TGTGCCAGCAGTCCAGACACAGATACGCAGTATTTT.

The chain is built from TRBV6-6 and TRBJ2-5; TRBD2 aligns across 9 bases. Looked up from germline, CDR1 is MNHNY and CDR2 is SVGAGI (reference sequence). J was trimmed by 5 bases and V by 5 bases; bases with no gene match: 6. This CDR3 is 14 amino acids long. The DNA of the CDR3 is TGTGCCAGCAGTACGGCGGGGGGGCGGGAGACCCAGTACTTC. Translated, it gives CASSTAGGRETQYF.

The sample holds one count of this clone. The chain is built from TRBV6-5 and TRBJ1-2; 10 nucleotides align to TRBD1. Germline loops: CDR1 MNHEY, CDR2 SVGAGI. J was trimmed by 7 bases and V by 0 bases; bases with no gene match: 5. CDR3 length: 15 amino acids. CDR3 sequence reads: CASSYSGQGQFGYTF. The CDR3 DNA reads TGTGCCAGCAGTTACTCGGGACAGGGGCAGTTTGGCTACACCTTC.

The chain carries TRBV10-3 and TRBJ1-5; D unclear. Per the germline V gene, CDR1 is ENHRY and CDR2 is SYGVKD. This CDR3 has 14 residues. V lost 5 bases and J lost 7, with 15 bases in between. The CDR3 DNA sequence: TGTGCCATCAGTACGGACGGATCGGGGCAGCCCCAGCATTTT. This translates into CAISTDGSGQPQHF.

The V call is TRBV7-8, the J call TRBJ2-5, with TRBD2 as a possible D gene (5 bases). This CDR3 is 14 amino acids long. V lost 4 bases and J lost 5, with 14 bases in between. Germline V gene sequence: CDR1 SGHVS, CDR2 FQNEAQ. The CDR3 protein is CASSYSEVVETQYF. The CDR3, as DNA: TGTGCCAGCAGCTATAGCGAGGTGGTCGAGACCCAGTACTTC.

The rearrangement uses TRBV19 and TRBJ1-2; D possibly corresponds to TRBD1 (6 bases). Germline lookup yields CDR1 LNHDA and CDR2 SQIVND (reference sequence). The CDR3 spans 15 residues. Trimming left V 5 bases short and J 7 bases short, with 20 bases between. This chain's CDR3 is CASSSPGGGIGGYTF. Written as DNA, the CDR3 is TGTGCCAGTAGTTCCCCGGGAGGGGGAATAGGTGGCTACACCTTC.